The sequence of this T cell receptor (beta chain) was determined in a study of CXCR3-negative and CXCR3-positive naive CD8 T cells. Whole-study results and caveats: Researchers report that CXCR3-positive naive cells carry more hydrophobic TRB CDR3s than CXCR3-negative naive cells. Comparison of naive subsets found surface CD5 to be comparable, and TCR strength was inferred on the basis of TRB CDR3 properties.

The germline V gene has CDR1 MGHRA and CDR2 YSYEKL. The CDR3 has 16 amino acids. UMI-labeled 5' RACE yielded the TRB cDNA libraries. After re-calling the 5' RACE reads, TCRdb lists one entry per CDR3 protein, DNA absent. This sample's table reports some 130,000 distinct CDR3 sequences. Note on this clonotype: The target antigen is unknown.

This chain joins TRBV4-1 and TRBJ2-5; TCRdb's D call of TRBD1 is untestable without DNA. The sequenced sample consisted of naive CXCR3- CD8+ T cells from blood. Described subset: CD45RO-CCR7+CD27+CD95- naive CD8+ T cells lacking CXCR3 (TNR3-). This receptor was identified in a human donor in good health. Some clones in this sample may be carry-over from other donors' samples. Here the CDR3 reads CASSTGTLEYQETQYF.